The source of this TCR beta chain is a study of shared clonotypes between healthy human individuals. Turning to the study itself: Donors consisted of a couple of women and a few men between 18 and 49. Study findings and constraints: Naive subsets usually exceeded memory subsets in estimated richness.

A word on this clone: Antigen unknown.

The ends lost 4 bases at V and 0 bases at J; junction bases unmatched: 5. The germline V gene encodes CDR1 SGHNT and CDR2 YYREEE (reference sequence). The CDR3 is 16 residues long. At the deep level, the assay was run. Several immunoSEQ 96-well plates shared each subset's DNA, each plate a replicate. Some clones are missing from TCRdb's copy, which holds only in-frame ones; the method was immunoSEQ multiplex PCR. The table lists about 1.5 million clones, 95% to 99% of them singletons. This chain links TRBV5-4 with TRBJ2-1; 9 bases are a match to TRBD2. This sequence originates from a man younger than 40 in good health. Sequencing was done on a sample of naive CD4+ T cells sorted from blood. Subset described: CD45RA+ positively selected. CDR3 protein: CASSQGLANSYNEQFF. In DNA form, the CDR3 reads TGTGCCAGCAGCCAAGGACTAGCGAACTCCTACAATGAGCAGTTCTTC.